Shown below are 27 T cell receptor beta chains from a single sample sequenced in a study of blood T cells in healthy people across ages. Combining a sample-barcoded 5' primer with a J-beta primer mix, a second PCR ran for about 6 to 11 cycles. Each CDR3 protein is one row after TCRdb ran MiXCR on the 5' RACE reads. The sample yields 1,300,000 or so distinct CDR3 sequences, 45% to 70% seen once. The sequenced sample was blood. These receptors originate from a man aged 18 to 30 in good health.

This clonotype was seen more than once but under ten times. The chain recombines TRBV27 with TRBJ2-3, with 13 positions matching TRBD2. The germline gives CDR1 MNHEY, CDR2 SMNVEV (reference sequence). The CDR3 spans 17 residues. The V segment lost 2 bases and the J segment 2 bases; nucleotides outside the gene matches: 4. The CDR3 protein is CASSLILAGGLTDTQYF. The CDR3 DNA follows: TGTGCCAGCAGTTTAATACTAGCGGGGGGGCTCACAGATACGCAGTATTTT.

This clonotype was seen a handful of times. The chain carries TRBV6-2 or TRBV6-3 and TRBJ2-7; 7 nucleotides line up with TRBD1. Germline V lookup: CDR1 MNHEY, CDR2 SVGEGT. CDR3 length: 15 amino acids. J gave up 0 bases and V 2 bases, and 4 bases lay outside the gene matches. In nucleotides, the CDR3 is TGTGCCAGCAGTTACCGGGACAGTAACTCCTACGAGCAGTACTTC. Translating it yields CASSYRDSNSYEQYF.

V usage is TRBV5-1 and J usage is TRBJ1-1; maybe TRBD1 (5 bases). This CDR3 has 14 amino acids. Trimming took off 4 bases at V and 2 bases at J, with 12 bases between the two ends. The V gene's germline CDR1 is SGHRS and CDR2 YFSETQ. The chain's CDR3 is CASSPEGRNTEAFF. The CDR3 DNA is TGCGCCAGCAGCCCGGAGGGGAGAAACACTGAAGCTTTCTTT.

The rearrangement uses TRBV6-2 or TRBV6-3 and TRBJ1-2; D is unresolved. The germline CDR1 and CDR2 sequences are MNHEY and SVGEGT. The CDR3 has 12 amino acids. Between the trimmed V and J ends, which lost 6 bases and 4 bases, there was a span of 9 bases. CDR3 sequence: CASSGRLYGYTF. CDR3 DNA sequence: TGTGCCAGCAGCGGACGGCTCTATGGCTACACCTTC.

In the case of this clonotype: A read error may be the cause here, since a much bigger clone is one base away. The chain carries TRBV7-8 and TRBJ1-2; TRBD1 might be the D (6 bases). This CDR3 contains 14 residues. Per the germline V gene, CDR1 is SGHVS and CDR2 is FQNEAQ. The CDR3 here is CASSLDRENCGYTF. CDR3 DNA: TGTGCCAGCAGCTTAGACAGGGAAAACTGTGGCTACACCTTC.

This chain connects TRBV4-2 to TRBJ2-1; 9 bases line up with TRBD2. This CDR3 spans 16 amino acids. Unmatched junction bases numbered 7, after V lost 4 bases and J lost 3 bases. Germline V gene lookup returns CDR1 LGHNA and CDR2 YNFKEQ. CDR3 nucleotide sequence: TGTGCCAGCAGCCCCAGACTAGCGGAAAACTACAATGAGCAGTTCTTC. Its protein product is CASSPRLAENYNEQFF.

DNA of the CDR3: TGCAGCGTTGAAGATCGGCGGACAGCCTACAATGAGCAGTTCTTC. Its translation: CSVEDRRTAYNEQFF. The chain carries TRBV29-1 and TRBJ2-1, with TRBD1 as a possible D gene (6 bases). Germline CDR1 reads SQVTM; CDR2 reads ANQGSEA. CDR3 length equals 15 residues. The V and J ends lost 0 bases and 2 bases respectively, with 11 bases between them.

The V and J genes are TRBV6-1 and TRBJ1-4; 8 bases are a match to TRBD1. CDR1 and CDR2 (germline): MNHNS, SASEGT. Trimming at V came to 5 bases and at J to 4 bases, leaving 6 bases not matched to a gene. The CDR3 runs to 15 residues. CDR3 nucleotides: TGTGCCAGCAGTTCACGGACAGGGCGTAATGAAAAACTGTTTTTT. The encoded protein is CASSSRTGRNEKLFF.

The V call is TRBV6-1, the J call TRBJ1-2; D is perhaps TRBD1 (6 bases). The CDR3 contains 18 residues. Trimming pared 4 bases from V and 4 bases from J, leaving 25 bases between. CDR1 and CDR2 (germline): MNHNS, SASEGT. The CDR3 loop reads CASSVEALRDTEAYGYTF. DNA for the CDR3: TGTGCCAGCAGTGTAGAGGCCCTCCGGGACACAGAAGCCTATGGCTACACCTTC.

V and J are TRBV5-1 and TRBJ2-3; 8 bases are shared with TRBD2. V lost 6 bases, J lost 2 bases, and 8 bases stayed unmatched. The CDR3 runs 15 residues. The germline V gene encodes CDR1 SGHRS and CDR2 YFSETQ. DNA for the CDR3: TGCGCCAGCATAGCGGGGACGGACTACACAGATACGCAGTATTTT. Translation: CASIAGTDYTDTQYF. The complete variable domain, with remaining parts taken from reference TRBV5-1 and TRBJ2-3, reads KAGVTQTPRYLIKTRGQQVTLSCSPISGHRSVSWYQQTPGQGLQFLFEYFSETQRNKGNFPGRFSGRQFSNSRSEMNVSTLELGDSALYLCASIAGTDYTDTQYFGPGTRLTVL.

The CDR3, as DNA: TGTGCCAGCAGTGACTCGGCAGGGAGGGGAGGCTACACCTTC. This translates into CASSDSAGRGGYTF. This sequence joins TRBV6-4 and TRBJ1-2, with D perhaps TRBD1 (5 bases). CDR3 length equals 14 residues. Between the trimmed V and J ends, which lost 0 bases and 8 bases, there was a span of 13 bases. Germline CDR1 reads MRHNA; CDR2 reads SNTAGT.

This clonotype occurred once. The V and J genes are TRBV14 and TRBJ2-5, with D perhaps being TRBD1 or TRBD2 (5 bases each). Germline-derived CDR1 and CDR2 are SGHDN and FVKESK. CDR3 length: 15 residues. Trimming removed 1 base from V and 3 bases from J, with 12 bases in between. The CDR3 region has the DNA TGTGCCAGCAGCCAAGGGGAACTAGGGGAAGAGACCCAGTACTTC. This codes for CASSQGELGEETQYF.

The chain uses TRBV13 and TRBJ2-1; D unresolved. CDR1 and CDR2 (germline): PRHDT, FYEKMQ (reference sequence). Trimming took off 1 base at V and 6 bases at J, with 13 bases between the two ends. CDR3 length equals 15 residues. This CDR3 reads CASSLELGSTNEQFF. The CDR3 DNA sequence: TGTGCCAGCAGCTTAGAACTTGGCTCGACCAATGAGCAGTTCTTC.

The chain combines TRBV7-9 with TRBJ1-2, with D possibly TRBD1 on 6 matching bases. CDR1 is SEHNR and CDR2 is FQNEAQ in the germline V gene (reference sequence). The CDR3 has 16 residues. V was cut by 5 bases and J by 5 bases, with 21 bases left in between. This chain's CDR3 is CASSGIQGPLGYGYTF. The CDR3 DNA sequence: TGTGCCAGCAGCGGTATACAGGGACCTCTCGGGTATGGCTACACCTTC.

This clonotype turned up a few times. The chain recombines TRBV20-1 with TRBJ2-7; D unresolved. V shed 6 bases and J shed 0 bases, with 12 bases lying between them. Per the germline V gene, CDR1 is DFQATT and CDR2 is SNEGSKA (reference sequence). CDR3 length: 13 amino acids. The CDR3 region is CSAYGQDSYEQYF. CDR3 DNA sequence: TGCAGTGCCTACGGGCAAGACTCCTACGAGCAGTACTTC.

This clonotype was counted between two and nine times. The CDR3 reads CASSQDFGGRDTQYF. The CDR3 DNA reads as TGCGCCAGCAGCCAAGATTTCGGGGGCAGAGATACGCAGTATTTT. The chain couples TRBV4-3 to TRBJ2-3, with D perhaps matching TRBD1 or TRBD2 (6 bases each). CDR3 size: 15 residues. Germline V gene lookup returns CDR1 LGHNA and CDR2 YSLEER. The ends were cut back, 0 bases at V and 5 bases at J, with 12 bases in the middle.

The V call is TRBV2, the J call TRBJ2-3; D remains ambiguous. The V end lost 8 bases, the J end lost 1 base, and 10 bases lay between the germline ends. Germline lookup yields CDR1 SNHLY and CDR2 FYNNEI. The CDR3 spans 13 residues. The CDR3 nucleotides are TGTGCCAGCTGGACGGTCCGCACAGATACGCAGTATTTT. Translating gives CASWTVRTDTQYF.

This chain connects TRBV20-1 to TRBJ2-7, with TRBD1 identical over 9 bases. The CDR3 totals 15 residues. CDR1 and CDR2 (germline): DFQATT, SNEGSKA (reference sequence). Unmatched junction bases numbered 11, after V lost 3 bases and J lost 5 bases. This CDR3 is CSASTDRGVKDEQYF. In DNA, the CDR3 is TGCAGTGCTAGTACGGACAGGGGTGTTAAGGACGAGCAGTACTTC.

This sequence joins TRBV4-1 and TRBJ2-7; 7 bases match TRBD1. J was trimmed by 0 bases and V by 5 bases; bases with no gene match: 7. The CDR3 loop spans 15 amino acids. Germline V gene data show CDR1 as MGHRA and CDR2 as YSYEKL. CDR3 sequence (DNA): TGCGCCAGCAGCAAGGGACAGTTTTCCTCCTACGAGCAGTACTTC. It translates to CASSKGQFSSYEQYF.

The genes are TRBV20-1 and TRBJ2-7; 8 bases fit TRBD2. This CDR3 contains 13 residues. Germline V gene data show CDR1 as DFQATT and CDR2 as SNEGSKA (reference sequence). Unmatched junction bases numbered 9, after V lost 7 bases and J lost 4 bases. The chain's CDR3 is CSVETSEKYEQYF. For the CDR3, the DNA is TGCAGTGTAGAGACTAGCGAAAAATACGAGCAGTACTTC.

V and J are TRBV19 and TRBJ2-5, with TRBD2 as a possible D gene (5 bases). Germline V CDR1 and CDR2: LNHDA, SQIVND (reference sequence). The CDR3 has 15 residues. With 2 bases removed from V and 5 bases from J, the gap between germline ends came to 15 bases. CDR3 protein: CASSILVRASETQYF. CDR3 sequence (DNA): TGTGCCAGTAGTATACTGGTGAGGGCCAGTGAGACCCAGTACTTC.

Note on this clonotype: Its ends do not fully match the called genes, so a read error is possible. CDR3 amino acids: CASSLARDHGYTF. CDR3 coding DNA: TGTGCCAGCAGTTTAGCCCGGGACCATGGTTACACCTTC. The chain couples TRBV12-3 or TRBV12-4 to TRBJ1-2; possibly TRBD1 for D (5 bases). This CDR3 comprises 13 residues.

The chain is built from TRBV5-1 and TRBJ2-1, with D possibly TRBD2 on 6 matching bases. The CDR3 spans 14 residues. Trimming removed 6 bases at V and 7 bases at J, with 17 bases between. Germline CDR1 and CDR2: SGHRS and YFSETQ. CDR3 amino acids: CASIPHSGGNEQFF. Written as DNA, the CDR3 is TGCGCCAGCATCCCACATAGCGGAGGTAATGAGCAGTTCTTC.

This clonotype was counted between two and nine times. The chain combines TRBV9 with TRBJ2-6; D is ambiguous. Germline values: CDR1 SGDLS, CDR2 YYNGEE. The CDR3 has 17 residues. The V end lost 0 bases, the J end lost 3 bases, and 13 bases lay between the germline ends. CDR3 residues: CASSVATRGFGANVLTF. CDR3 DNA: TGTGCCAGCAGCGTAGCTACGAGAGGTTTTGGGGCCAACGTCCTGACTTTC.

V and J are TRBV6-6 and TRBJ2-7, with D possibly matching TRBD2 (6 bases). Per the germline V gene, CDR1 is MNHNY and CDR2 is SVGAGI (reference sequence). V was pared by 6 bases and J by 3 bases, with 15 bases between. The CDR3 has 14 amino acids. CDR3 sequence: CASSPGGGDYEQYF. CDR3 coding DNA: TGTGCCAGCAGCCCCGGAGGAGGGGACTACGAGCAGTACTTC.

The table lists this clonotype with a few counts. The chain carries TRBV27 and TRBJ2-7; 8 bases map to TRBD1. The J segment lost 5 bases and the V segment lost 2 bases, leaving 5 bases of the junction unmatched. The CDR3 spans 14 residues. CDR1 MNHEY and CDR2 SMNVEV come from the germline V gene (reference sequence). The CDR3 DNA reads as TGTGCCAGCAGTTTAAGTCCAGGGGGCCACGAGCAGTACTTC. This codes for CASSLSPGGHEQYF.

The chain combines TRBV28 with TRBJ1-5; TRBD1 matches 9 bases. Germline lookup yields CDR1 MDHEN and CDR2 SYDVKM. V was clipped by 6 bases and J by 1 base; unmatched bases: 10. This CDR3 spans 17 amino acids. The CDR3: CASSPQGARGSNQPQHF. The CDR3 DNA reads TGTGCCAGCAGCCCACAGGGGGCGAGGGGGAGCAATCAGCCCCAGCATTTT.